The subject of this entry is one T cell receptor (beta chain). Its cognate antigen is unknown. TCRdb's copy holds only in-frame clones and misses some; the assay was immunoSEQ multiplex PCR. The repertoire includes approximately 76,000 clones, approximately 84% of them detected once, and 0.39% sits in the top ten. The data derive from a study of graft-versus-host responses after intestinal transplantation. Study overall: Tacrolimus and steroids were given for 2 to 4 years to all recipients after anti-thymocyte globulin induction. Findings and limits, study-wide: Clonal ratios of graft-versus-host to host-versus-graft in allografts were high for patients exhibiting graft-donor T cell macrochimerism. Peak GvH clone levels in circulation were associated with early post-transplant HvG declines.

Germline CDR1 reads SGHTA; CDR2 reads FQGNSA. The CDR3 is 15 amino acids. Trimming shortened V by 4 bases and J by 3 bases, and 15 bases separated the two germline ends. The chain couples TRBV7-2 to TRBJ1-2; D possibly corresponds to TRBD1 (6 bases). This specimen was unstimulated CD4+ T cells sorted from spleen or lymph node cells, taken before transplant. The source of this sequence is a human donor who was the organ donor for an intestinal transplant. The CDR3 region has the DNA TGTGCCAGCAGCTCTATAGACAGGCAAGACTATGGCTACACCTTC. Amino acid sequence: CASSSIDRQDYGYTF.